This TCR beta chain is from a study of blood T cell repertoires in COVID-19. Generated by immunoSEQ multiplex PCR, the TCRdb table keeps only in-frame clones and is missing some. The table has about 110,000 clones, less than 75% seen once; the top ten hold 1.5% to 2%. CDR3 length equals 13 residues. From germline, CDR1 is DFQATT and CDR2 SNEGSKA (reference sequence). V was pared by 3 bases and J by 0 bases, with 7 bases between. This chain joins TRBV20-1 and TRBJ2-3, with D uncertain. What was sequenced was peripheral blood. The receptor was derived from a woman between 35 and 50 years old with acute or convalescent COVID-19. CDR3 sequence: CSASIQSTDTQYF. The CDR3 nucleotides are TGCAGTGCTAGTATTCAGAGCACAGATACGCAGTATTTT.